What follows are 27 T cell receptor beta chains derived from one specimen sequenced in a study of beta chain features in type 1 diabetes. Study conclusions and caveats: Among patients with Type 1 diabetes, TCRB CDR3s were moderately but significantly shorter in every one of the four CD4+ subsets.

These receptors have no identified antigens. Since all of the isolated RNA was reverse transcribed, expressed TCRB transcripts were what got sequenced. Only in-frame clones appear in the TCRdb table, and some are missing; sequencing was by immunoSEQ multiplex PCR. The sample has 600,000 to 700,000 clones, 12% seen once. Sequences were obtained from naive CD4+ T cells from blood. Receptors were obtained from a man younger than 45 with type 1 diabetes.

This clone was observed a few times. Other DNA sequences in this specimen translate into the identical CDR3. This chain connects TRBV6-5 to TRBJ2-3, with TRBD2 matching 9 bases. The CDR3 is 15 residues long. Losses at the gene ends were 0 bases for V and 6 bases for J; bases not matched to a gene: 4. CDR1 and CDR2 from the germline V gene are MNHEY and SVGAGI. The CDR3 region is CASSYSAGGPDTQYF. In DNA form, the CDR3 reads TGTGCCAGCAGTTACTCGGCGGGGGGGCCCGATACGCAGTATTTT.

This rearrangement joins TRBV7-2 to TRBJ2-7; D possibly matches TRBD1 or TRBD2 (5 bases each). This CDR3 comprises 16 residues. The germline gives CDR1 SGHTA, CDR2 FQGNSA. Trimming cost V 1 base and J 2 bases, with 15 bases left between them. The CDR3 is CASSLGSAGRAYEQYF. The DNA of the CDR3 is TGTGCCAGCAGCTTAGGCTCGGCGGGCAGGGCCTACGAGCAGTACTTC.

The chain combines TRBV4-2 with TRBJ1-3; D gene unclear. This CDR3 is built from 16 residues. Between the trimmed V and J ends, which lost 6 bases and 0 bases, there was a span of 15 bases. CDR1 is LGHNA, CDR2 YNFKEQ, per germline. Here the CDR3 reads CASRLVIGRSGNTIYF. The CDR3 DNA reads TGTGCCAGCAGGCTCGTCATCGGGCGCTCTGGAAACACCATATATTTT.

This clone has just a few counts. The chain is built from TRBV6-6 and TRBJ1-2; 9 bases align to TRBD1. Germline CDR1 reads MNHNY; CDR2 reads SVGAGI (reference sequence). The CDR3 is made up of 13 amino acids. V dropped 5 bases and J dropped 3; count of bases not matched to a gene: 1. CDR3 protein: CASSRDRDYGYTF. The DNA of the CDR3 is TGTGCCAGCAGTCGGGACAGGGACTATGGCTACACCTTC.

The chain combines TRBV6-5 with TRBJ1-3; D gene uncertain. Between the trimmed V and J ends, which lost 5 bases and 3 bases, there was a span of 11 bases. The CDR3 is 14 amino acids. Germline-derived CDR1 and CDR2 are MNHEY and SVGAGI. DNA for the CDR3: TGTGCCAGCAGTAACGCGAGGGATGGAAACACCATATATTTT. Translated: CASSNARDGNTIYF.

This clone was detected only a few times. This chain connects TRBV11-3 to TRBJ2-1, with 7 bases lining up with TRBD1. Germline CDR1 is SGHNT and CDR2 is YENEEA. Trimming removed 2 bases from V and 6 bases from J; junction bases left unmatched: 7. This CDR3 region has 15 residues. The CDR3 DNA is TGTGCCAGCAGCTTATCGGGACAGATGCCCAATGAGCAGTTCTTC. Amino acids: CASSLSGQMPNEQFF.

The rearrangement joins TRBV7-2 to TRBJ1-1, with D possibly matching TRBD1 (5 bases). Germline V gene data show CDR1 as SGHTA and CDR2 as FQGNSA. V gave up 0 bases and J gave up 7 bases, with 15 bases separating them. This CDR3 has 15 amino acids. CDR3 protein: CASSLAQGGSGEAFF. CDR3 in DNA: TGTGCCAGCAGCTTAGCGCAGGGTGGGAGTGGTGAAGCTTTCTTT.

The chain couples TRBV9 to TRBJ2-1, with TRBD2 matching 9 bases. The germline CDR1 and CDR2 sequences are SGDLS and YYNGEE. The junction had 9 bases not matched to a gene; V was cut back by 5 bases and J by 0 bases. This CDR3 region has 17 residues. This CDR3 is CASSFRAGGVSYNEQFF. The DNA for the CDR3 is TGTGCCAGCAGTTTCAGAGCGGGGGGCGTCTCCTACAATGAGCAGTTCTTC.

This clone was detected a few times. CDR3 coding DNA: TGTGCCAGCAGTCCGCGGGGCTATAATTCACCCCTCCACTTT. As protein: CASSPRGYNSPLHF. This chain joins TRBV28 and TRBJ1-6; D gene uncertain. The CDR3 consists of 14 residues. With 5 bases removed from V and 3 bases from J, the gap between germline ends came to 8 bases. Germline V CDR1 and CDR2: MDHEN, SYDVKM.

This clone was recorded a few times. The chain employs TRBV12-5 and TRBJ2-7; D gene ambiguous. Trimming took off 6 bases at V and 6 bases at J, with 18 bases between the two ends. The CDR3 covers 14 residues. In germline, CDR1 is LGHNT, CDR2 FRNRAP. CDR3 region: CASGPDLQVGEQYF. The CDR3, as DNA: TGTGCTAGTGGCCCGGACCTCCAGGTAGGCGAGCAGTACTTC.

V gene TRBV7-3 combines with J gene TRBJ2-3, with a possible D match to TRBD2 (6 bases). CDR1 is SGHTA, CDR2 FQGTGA, per germline. The CDR3 length is 17 residues. The germline V and J ends were trimmed by 1 base and 6 bases, with 20 bases remaining between them. The CDR3 reads CASSLRGTGTGPDTQYF. CDR3 sequence (DNA): TGTGCCAGCAGCTTAAGGGGAACCGGGACTGGGCCGGATACGCAGTATTTT.

This chain links TRBV29-1 with TRBJ1-1; D perhaps matches TRBD1 (6 bases). Trimming pared 4 bases from V and 1 base from J, leaving 10 bases between. The germline CDR1 and CDR2 sequences are SQVTM and ANQGSEA. This CDR3 has 13 residues. The CDR3 DNA reads TGCAGCGTTGGTAGGACAGAGAACACTGAAGCTTTCTTT. Translated: CSVGRTENTEAFF.

This clone turned up a few times. V and J are TRBV19 and TRBJ1-1, with 7 positions matching TRBD1. The CDR3 has 15 amino acids. V lost 2 bases and J lost 1; bases outside the gene matches: 4. Germline assignment: CDR1 LNHDA and CDR2 SQIVND (reference sequence). The CDR3 spells CASSIIGTANTEAFF. The CDR3 DNA reads TGTGCCAGTAGTATAATCGGGACAGCGAACACTGAAGCTTTCTTT.

The chain joins TRBV9 to TRBJ2-3; TRBD1 might be the D (5 bases). Germline CDR1 is SGDLS and CDR2 is YYNGEE. V lost 4 bases and J lost 0, with 9 bases in between. This CDR3 has 14 residues. The chain's CDR3 is CASSPRQSTDTQYF. CDR3 coding DNA: TGTGCCAGCAGCCCCCGACAGAGCACAGATACGCAGTATTTT.

In its sample, this clone was seen a few times. This sequence joins TRBV6-5 and TRBJ2-3; D could derive from TRBD1 or TRBD2 (5 bases each). V was trimmed by 2 bases and J by 4 bases, leaving 13 bases between them. This CDR3 spans 15 amino acids. CDR1 MNHEY and CDR2 SVGAGI come from the germline V gene. DNA of the CDR3: TGTGCCAGCAGTTACGGGACCCAGCTACCAGATACGCAGTATTTT. Amino acids: CASSYGTQLPDTQYF.

The rearrangement joins TRBV19 to TRBJ1-2; TRBD1 aligns across 7 bases. J gave up 8 bases and V 5 bases, and 5 bases lay outside the gene matches. Germline values: CDR1 LNHDA, CDR2 SQIVND (reference sequence). This CDR3 is 12 amino acids long. The CDR3 region has the DNA TGTGCCAGTAGTCCGGGACAGCGGGGCTACACCTTC. The encoded protein is CASSPGQRGYTF.

The chain carries TRBV4-2 and TRBJ2-1; no firm D call. Germline CDR1 and CDR2: LGHNA and YNFKEQ. The germline V and J ends were trimmed by 1 base and 9 bases, with 13 bases remaining between them. CDR3 length: 14 residues. In DNA form, the CDR3 reads TGTGCCAGCAGCCAAGGATACGGGCGTGGTGAGCAGTTCTTC. Encoded protein: CASSQGYGRGEQFF.

The J gene is TRBJ1-2, the V gene TRBV7-9; the D is unclear. V shed 5 bases and J shed 10 bases, with 17 bases lying between them. This CDR3 comprises 13 residues. Germline V gene data show CDR1 as SEHNR and CDR2 as FQNEAQ (reference sequence). The CDR3 nucleotides are TGTGCCAGCAGCCCCTCCATGTCGCGGCCCTACACCTTC. It encodes CASSPSMSRPYTF. The variable domain in full, with the rest retrieved from reference TRBV7-9 and TRBJ1-2, is DTGVSQNPRHKITKRGQNVTFRCDPISEHNRLYWYRQTLGQGPEFLTYFQNEAQLEKSRLLSDRFSAERPKGSFSTLEIQRTEQGDSAMYLCASSPSMSRPYTFGSGTRLTVV.

To note about this clone: The junction and the germline gene differ at one end; a read error may be behind it. The chain uses TRBV7-7 and TRBJ2-6; maybe TRBD1 (6 bases). This CDR3 region has 18 residues. Germline V lookup: CDR1 SSHAT, CDR2 FNYEAQ (reference sequence). CDR3 nucleotide sequence: TGTGCTAGCAGCGTTGGGGGCGGAGGACCGCTCGGGGCCAACGTCCTGACTTTC. Protein product: CASSVGGGGPLGANVLTF.

The gene calls are TRBV5-4 and TRBJ2-4; the D call may be TRBD1 or TRBD2 (7 bases each). Per germline, CDR1 SGHNT and CDR2 YYREEE (reference sequence). This CDR3 is built from 15 residues. With 0 bases removed from V and 3 bases from J, the gap between germline ends came to 10 bases. The CDR3 coding sequence is TGTGCCAGCAGCTTGGCAGGGGGGGTCAAAAACATTCAGTACTTC. This codes for CASSLAGGVKNIQYF.

This clone has only a few counts. The chain carries TRBV28 and TRBJ2-7; no reliable D call. Germline lookup yields CDR1 MDHEN and CDR2 SYDVKM. V was trimmed by 6 bases and J by 0 bases, leaving 9 bases between them. The CDR3 extends over 13 amino acids. The CDR3 nucleotides are TGTGCCAGCAGCCAATCTGACTCCTACGAGCAGTACTTC. Its translation is CASSQSDSYEQYF. Together with reference TRBV28 and TRBJ2-7, the CDR3 gives the full variable domain: DVKVTQSSRYLVKRTGEKVFLECVQDMDHENMFWYRQDPGLGLRLIYFSYDVKMKEKGDIPEGYSVSREKKERFSLILESASTNQTSMYLCASSQSDSYEQYFGPGTRLTVT.

The chain couples TRBV13 to TRBJ1-5, with D uncertain. The germline gives CDR1 PRHDT, CDR2 FYEKMQ (reference sequence). Between the trimmed V and J ends, which lost 5 bases and 9 bases, there was a span of 8 bases. The CDR3 contains 11 residues. This chain's CDR3 is CASSPGGPQHF. CDR3 nucleotides: TGTGCCAGCAGCCCGGGTGGGCCCCAGCATTTT.

This clone was seen more than once but under ten times. This chain connects TRBV7-2 to TRBJ2-7; no firm D call. The CDR3 spans 13 residues. The germline V gene has CDR1 SGHTA and CDR2 FQGNSA. V was cut by 1 base and J by 3 bases, with 7 bases left in between. CDR3 DNA sequence: TGTGCCAGCAGCTTAGGGGCGGTCTACGAGCAGTACTTC. This translates into CASSLGAVYEQYF.

This clone has more than one count but fewer than ten. V and J are TRBV7-3 and TRBJ2-1; 11 bases are a match to TRBD2. The length of the CDR3 is 15 residues. Trimming removed 2 bases from V and 8 bases from J; junction bases left unmatched: 5. Germline values: CDR1 SGHTA, CDR2 FQGTGA. In nucleotides, the CDR3 is TGTGCCAGCAGCTTAGCTAGCGGGGGGATATATGAGCAGTTCTTC. Residues: CASSLASGGIYEQFF.

The J gene is TRBJ1-6, the V gene TRBV9, with a weak D call TRBD1 (5 bases). V was cut by 0 bases and J by 3 bases, with 10 bases left in between. The CDR3 runs to 16 residues. Germline-derived CDR1 and CDR2 are SGDLS and YYNGEE. The DNA for the CDR3 is TGTGCCAGCAGCGTAGAAGTGGGGCTCTATAATTCACCCCTCCACTTT. It is translated as CASSVEVGLYNSPLHF.

J is TRBJ1-3 and V is TRBV15; D is ambiguous. The V end was cut by 1 base, the J end by 0 bases, with 7 bases between. The CDR3 totals 15 residues. CDR1 and CDR2 from the germline V gene are LNHNV and YYDKDF (reference sequence). CDR3 nucleotide sequence: TGTGCCACCAGCAGAGTAGGCATCTCTGGAAACACCATATATTTT. It is translated as CATSRVGISGNTIYF.

This clone was detected a few times. The rearrangement joins TRBV28 to TRBJ1-2; no clear D. Germline assignment: CDR1 MDHEN and CDR2 SYDVKM. The CDR3 has 14 residues. V was trimmed by 2 bases and J by 10 bases, leaving 17 bases between them. CDR3 nucleotide sequence: TGTGCCAGCAGTTTAAATTTTGGGCCGAAGCCCTACACCTTC. It yields the protein CASSLNFGPKPYTF.